This TCR beta chain derives from a study of cytomegalovirus exposure and HLA in healthy donors. Regarding the study as a whole: A missense variant in DCLRE1C was later tied to TCR beta V- and J-gene trimming. TCR beta V segments were, for the most part, productive about 87% or about 30% of the time in an earlier analysis. Reported findings show TCR beta sequences accurately forecast HLA-A and HLA-B alleles in most subjects.

The ends lost 5 bases at V and 4 bases at J; junction bases unmatched: 7. Germline CDR1 reads SEHNR; CDR2 reads FQNEAQ (reference sequence). CDR3 length: 14 residues. The study ran its PCR with 60 Vbeta and 13 Jbeta primers. Some clones are missing from TCRdb's copy, which holds only in-frame ones; the method was immunoSEQ multiplex PCR. The repertoire has around 160,000 clones, roughly 75% of them found once; the top ten carry about 7.7%. In regard to this clone: The antigen is unknown.

Sequencing used PBMCs. The chain uses TRBV7-9 and TRBJ1-2; 7 bases are a match to TRBD1. This sequence originates from a woman in her thirties or forties in good health and CMV-seropositive. The chain's CDR3 is CASSLDRVSYGYTF. For the CDR3, the DNA is TGTGCCAGCAGCCTTGACAGGGTGAGCTATGGCTACACCTTC.